This TCR beta chain was sequenced for a study of CD8 T cells in Susac syndrome. Sequencing of TCR beta drew on CD8+ and CD4+ T cells from blood. cDNA came from roughly 0.47 to 1 ug RNA primed by random hexamers. With immunoSEQ multiplex PCR, TCR beta CDR3 was amplified across 54 Vbeta and 13 Jbeta. One entry per CDR3 protein results from TCRdb running MiXCR on the immunoSEQ multiplex PCR reads. The table shows some 140,000 distinct CDR3 sequences, with roughly 80% occurring only once. V was trimmed by 7 bases and J by 2 bases, leaving 17 bases between them. This CDR3 region has 15 residues. Germline CDR1 SEHNR, CDR2 FQNEAQ (reference sequence).

The sample comprised CD8+ T cells from PBMCs. The rearrangement links TRBV7-9 to TRBJ2-5; D is uncertain. This clonotype was sampled from a human donor with multiple sclerosis. CDR3 protein: CASTPPGRSQETQYF. As DNA, the CDR3 is TGTGCCAGCACCCCTCCCGGACGTTCACAAGAGACCCAGTACTTC.